This is a list of T cell receptor beta chains from one sample in a study of T cell responses to AZD1222 COVID-19 vaccine. Sequencing used immunoSEQ multiplex PCR; TCRdb keeps in-frame clones, though not all of them. The table includes over 100,000 clones, approximately 86% detected once. The source was peripheral blood, collected on day 0 of AZD1222 vaccination. Every receptor here comes from an adult in good health. Both conserved end residues are part of each CDR3. D genes are given only for firm matches. The size of a clone is reported for some rows only, either as once, few or many, or as a class for expanded clones.

clone_size	j_call	d_call	v_call	cdr3_aa	cdr3_nt
-	TRBJ1-2	-	TRBV5-5	CASQTHSGGDYGYTF	TGTGCCAGCCAGACGCATAGCGGGGGCGACTATGGCTACACCTTC
-	TRBJ1-1	-	TRBV30	CAWRGLNTEAFF	TGTGCCTGGAGAGGCCTAAACACTGAAGCTTTCTTT
few	TRBJ1-5	-	TRBV2	CASSETRPSNQPQHF	TGTGCCAGCAGTGAGACACGGCCTAGCAATCAGCCCCAGCATTTT
-	TRBJ1-1	TRBD1	TRBV12-3/TRBV12-4	CASSFLTGSDAFF	TGTGCCAGCAGTTTTCTGACAGGGTCAGACGCTTTCTTT
-	TRBJ1-1	TRBD1	TRBV29-1	CSVVGTGNTEAFF	TGCAGCGTTGTGGGGACAGGGAACACTGAAGCTTTCTTT
-	TRBJ1-2	-	TRBV19	CASRVGSNYGYTF	TGTGCCAGTAGGGTCGGGTCTAACTATGGCTACACCTTC
-	TRBJ2-7	-	TRBV12-3/TRBV12-4	CASSFGQSYEQYF	TGTGCCAGCAGTTTTGGGCAGTCCTACGAGCAGTACTTC
-	TRBJ2-1	-	TRBV11-2	CASSLGSGRLLSGDEQFF	TGTGCCAGCAGCTTAGGATCGGGACGGTTGCTTTCGGGGGATGAGCAGTTCTTC
many	TRBJ2-3	-	TRBV6-5	CASSPRGYTDTQYF	TGTGCCAGCAGTCCTCGGGGGTACACAGATACGCAGTATTTT
-	TRBJ2-5	-	TRBV1	CTSSQERVLQETQYF	TGCACCAGCAGCCAAGAACGGGTCCTCCAAGAGACCCAGTACTTC
-	TRBJ1-1	-	TRBV27	CASSLRRATSEAFF	TGTGCCAGCAGTCTTAGGAGGGCAACAAGTGAAGCTTTCTTT
-	TRBJ2-7	-	TRBV6-2/TRBV6-3	CASSYAPVYEQYF	TGTGCCAGCAGTTACGCACCAGTCTACGAGCAGTACTTC
-	TRBJ1-1	-	TRBV5-5	CASSLGWGLGTEAFF	TGTGCCAGCAGCTTGGGTTGGGGCCTGGGCACTGAAGCTTTCTTT
-	TRBJ1-3	-	TRBV2	CASTSDSGNTIYF	TGTGCCAGCACCTCAGACTCTGGAAACACCATATATTTT
-	TRBJ2-5	-	TRBV5-1	CASSTDRQETQYF	TGCGCCAGCAGCACGGACAGACAAGAGACCCAGTACTTC
-	TRBJ2-3	-	TRBV11-2	CASSRQHGGNTQYF	TGTGCCAGCAGCCGCCAACACGGGGGAAATACGCAGTATTTT
-	TRBJ2-7	TRBD1	TRBV28	CASSPVDRGRSYEQYF	TGTGCCAGCAGTCCCGTGGACAGGGGGAGGTCCTACGAGCAGTACTTC
-	TRBJ2-1	TRBD2	TRBV7-2	CASSPARAGGLSYNEQFF	TGTGCCAGCAGCCCGGCCCGAGCGGGGGGGCTCTCCTACAATGAGCAGTTCTTC
-	TRBJ2-7	TRBD2	TRBV24-1	CATSEGGAAKSYEQYF	TGTGCCACCAGTGAGGGAGGGGCAGCGAAGAGCTACGAGCAGTACTTC
-	TRBJ2-1	-	TRBV27	CASSKLRGSAGRNEQFF	TGTGCCAGCAGTAAGCTCAGGGGATCGGCAGGAAGGAATGAGCAGTTCTTC
-	TRBJ1-5	-	TRBV7-2	CASSLSLNQPQHF	TGTGCCAGCAGCTTAAGCCTCAATCAGCCCCAGCATTTT
-	TRBJ1-4	-	TRBV3-1/TRBV3-2	CASSPLPTRATNEKLFF	TGTGCCAGCAGCCCCTTACCGACCCGCGCAACTAATGAAAAACTGTTTTTT
-	TRBJ1-2	-	TRBV5-4	CASTRGQQNYGYTF	TGTGCCAGCACCCGAGGGCAGCAAAACTATGGCTACACCTTC
-	TRBJ1-3	-	TRBV7-8	CASSSGRGGAGNTIYF	TGTGCCAGCAGCTCCGGCCGGGGAGGGGCGGGAAACACCATATATTTT
-	TRBJ1-1	-	TRBV12-3/TRBV12-4	CASSLSWGREAFF	TGTGCCAGCAGTTTATCCTGGGGCCGTGAAGCTTTCTTT
-	TRBJ1-2	TRBD1	TRBV7-9	CASSLRDSGAYGYTF	TGTGCCAGCAGCTTAAGGGACAGCGGCGCCTATGGCTACACCTTC
-	TRBJ2-2	-	TRBV24-1	CATSDLTWDRELFF	TGTGCCACCAGTGATTTGACGTGGGACAGGGAGCTGTTTTTT
-	TRBJ2-3	TRBD2	TRBV28	CASSSQAGGQDTQYF	TGTGCCAGCAGTTCCCAAGCGGGGGGGCAGGATACGCAGTATTTT
-	TRBJ1-5	-	TRBV27	CASTDMQQDRSNQPQHF	TGTGCCAGCACCGATATGCAACAGGACCGTAGCAATCAGCCCCAGCATTTT
-	TRBJ1-1	-	TRBV28	CASKVAAADTEAFF	TGTGCCAGCAAGGTCGCCGCCGCTGACACTGAAGCTTTCTTT
-	TRBJ2-3	TRBD2	TRBV18	CASSPRAGGPPDTQYF	TGTGCCAGCTCACCCAGAGCGGGGGGACCCCCAGATACGCAGTATTTT
-	TRBJ1-2	-	TRBV28	CASSPQGTFGYTF	TGTGCCAGCAGTCCTCAGGGTACCTTTGGCTACACCTTC
few	TRBJ1-2	-	TRBV18	CASSPPSLDGYTF	TGTGCCAGCTCACCACCGTCCCTCGATGGCTACACCTTC
-	TRBJ2-1	TRBD2	TRBV7-8	CASSWGGRDNEQFF	TGTGCCAGCAGCTGGGGCGGGAGAGACAATGAGCAGTTCTTC
few	TRBJ1-1	-	TRBV3-1/TRBV3-2	CASRQFRAGGLESGEAFF	TGTGCCAGCAGGCAGTTCAGGGCGGGGGGGCTTGAGAGCGGCGAAGCTTTCTTT
-	TRBJ2-1	TRBD1	TRBV5-8	CASSSNRGQNEQFF	TGTGCCAGCAGCTCAAACAGGGGGCAAAATGAGCAGTTCTTC
-	TRBJ2-3	TRBD2	TRBV19	CASSTSPTSGRLTDTQYF	TGTGCCAGTAGTACAAGCCCGACTAGCGGGAGACTCACAGATACGCAGTATTTT
-	TRBJ2-5	TRBD1	TRBV5-4	CASSWSSGTGQETQYF	TGTGCCAGCAGCTGGAGTTCCGGGACAGGGCAAGAGACCCAGTACTTC
-	TRBJ1-5	-	TRBV28	CASSWILHQPQHF	TGTGCCAGCAGTTGGATACTGCATCAGCCCCAGCATTTT
-	TRBJ2-2	-	TRBV28	CASSPPVAGIGELFF	TGTGCCAGCAGTCCTCCCGTGGCAGGCATCGGGGAGCTGTTTTTT
once	TRBJ2-3	TRBD2	TRBV4-3	CASSQSRTSRDTQYF	TGCGCCAGCAGCCAATCCAGGACTAGCAGAGATACGCAGTATTTT
-	TRBJ2-7	TRBD2	TRBV20-1	CSARAGGEQYF	TGCAGTGCTAGAGCGGGGGGAGAGCAGTACTTC
-	TRBJ2-7	TRBD2	TRBV4-2	CASSQDSGGREAYEQYF	TGTGCCAGCAGCCAAGATTCTGGCGGGAGGGAGGCCTACGAGCAGTACTTC
-	TRBJ2-3	-	TRBV18	CASSPPGSAARSTDTQYF	TGTGCCAGCTCACCACCGGGGTCGGCGGCGAGAAGCACAGATACGCAGTATTTT
once	TRBJ1-3	TRBD1	TRBV9	CASSVDAGGPGNTIYF	TGTGCCAGCAGCGTAGACGCAGGGGGGCCTGGAAACACCATATATTTT
-	TRBJ2-3	-	TRBV28	CASSSRWSSTDTQYF	TGTGCCAGCAGTTCGCGCTGGTCGTCCACAGATACGCAGTATTTT
-	TRBJ2-3	TRBD2	TRBV11-2	CASRPTSGRGGDTQYF	TGTGCCAGCAGGCCTACTAGCGGCAGGGGTGGGGATACGCAGTATTTT
-	TRBJ2-7	TRBD1	TRBV7-3	CASSFSGTGSTYEQYF	TGTGCCAGCAGCTTCTCCGGGACAGGGTCTACCTACGAGCAGTACTTC
-	TRBJ2-7	TRBD1	TRBV7-2	CASSVSGTGDYEQYF	TGTGCCAGCAGCGTCTCCGGGACAGGGGACTACGAGCAGTACTTC
-	TRBJ1-5	-	TRBV3-1/TRBV3-2	CASSWTLSNQPQHF	TGTGCCAGCAGCTGGACACTTAGCAATCAGCCCCAGCATTTT
-	TRBJ2-1	-	TRBV7-2	CASSLFGLSYNEQFF	TGTGCCAGCAGCTTATTCGGGCTCTCCTACAATGAGCAGTTCTTC
-	TRBJ1-4	-	TRBV3-1/TRBV3-2	CASSRGREKLFF	TGTGCCAGCAGTCGGGGCCGTGAAAAACTGTTTTTT
-	TRBJ1-2	-	TRBV4-3	CASSQEAASDYGYTF	TGCGCCAGCAGCCAAGAAGCCGCCTCGGACTATGGCTACACCTTC
-	TRBJ2-7	-	TRBV7-8	CASSATSFNSYEQYF	TGTGCCAGCAGCGCTACTAGCTTCAACTCCTACGAGCAGTACTTC
-	TRBJ2-7	TRBD1	TRBV7-9	CASSPKGGQGPYEQYF	TGTGCCAGCAGCCCCAAGGGGGGACAGGGCCCCTACGAGCAGTACTTC
once	TRBJ2-3	-	TRBV5-6	CASSFLSRLTDTQYF	TGTGCCAGCAGCTTTCTCTCCAGACTCACAGATACGCAGTATTTT
-	TRBJ2-2	-	TRBV6-4	CASSDLGAPNTGELFF	TGTGCCAGCAGTGACCTGGGAGCGCCGAACACCGGGGAGCTGTTTTTT
-	TRBJ2-3	-	TRBV7-9	CASSLRTVTDTQYF	TGTGCCAGCAGCTTGAGGACTGTCACAGATACGCAGTATTTT
-	TRBJ2-1	TRBD2	TRBV27	CASSLTWTSGGANSYNEQFF	TGTGCCAGCAGTTTAACCTGGACTAGCGGGGGCGCTAACTCCTACAATGAGCAGTTCTTC